The subject of this entry is one TCR beta chain. PCR was performed a second time for about 6 to 11 cycles using a sample-barcoded 5' primer and a J-beta primer mix. TCRdb reprocessed the 5' RACE reads via MiXCR and lists one record per CDR3 protein. Among about 540,000 distinct CDR3 sequences listed, less than 25% were seen once. This sample was included in a study of blood T cells in healthy people across ages. The donors, aged roughly 6 to 100, were healthy Caucasians from Russia. Germline loops: CDR1 LGHDT, CDR2 YNNKEL (reference sequence). The CDR3 has 17 residues. V shed 4 bases, J shed 3 bases, and the junction held 8 bases outside the gene matches. This same sample was also part of a study on T cells of mothers and their children. This second study says: Each mother yielded more than 8 million TCR beta CDR3 reads. Each child yielded about 3 million reads.

The chain links TRBV3-1 to TRBJ1-4; 10 nucleotides agree with TRBD1. The sequence was collected from a boy aged 5-17 years in good health. Material for sequencing was blood. CDR3 region: CASSLDRGLASNEKLFF. CDR3 nucleotide sequence: TGTGCCAGCAGCCTCGACAGGGGGCTCGCATCTAATGAAAAACTGTTTTTT. Full variable domain (missing parts from reference TRBV3-1 and TRBJ1-4): DTAVSQTPKYLVTQMGNDKSIKCEQNLGHDTMYWYKQDSKKFLKIMFSYNNKELIINETVPNRFSPKSPDKAHLNLHINSLELGDSAVYFCASSLDRGLASNEKLFFGSGTQLSVL.